Following are 17 T cell receptor beta chains from one sample sequenced in a study of blood T cell repertoires in COVID-19. Sequencing was performed with immunoSEQ multiplex PCR; in TCRdb, only in-frame clones are kept and a portion is missing. The repertoire holds roughly 200,000 clones, with over 75% as singletons. Sequenced: peripheral blood. Every receptor here comes from a person aged 70 to 80 with COVID-19, enrolled during active disease.

The V call is TRBV29-1, the J call TRBJ2-2; 8 bases map to TRBD1. This CDR3 is built from 13 residues. V lost 4 bases and J lost 4; bases outside the gene matches: 2. The germline gives CDR1 SQVTM, CDR2 ANQGSEA. The CDR3 region is CSVAGGGTGELFF. CDR3 nucleotides: TGCAGCGTTGCAGGGGGCGGCACCGGGGAGCTGTTTTTT.

The gene calls are TRBV19 and TRBJ2-5; TRBD2 agrees at 7 bases. Germline loops: CDR1 LNHDA, CDR2 SQIVND (reference sequence). CDR3 length equals 15 residues. V trimming: 5 bases; J trimming: 2 bases; junction bases outside the gene matches: 8. CDR3: CASSASRGWQETQYF. The DNA for the CDR3 is TGTGCCAGTAGTGCCTCGCGGGGGTGGCAAGAGACCCAGTACTTC.

The gene calls are TRBV19 and TRBJ1-4; TRBD1 might be the D (6 bases). CDR1 is LNHDA and CDR2 is SQIVND in the germline V gene (reference sequence). This CDR3 spans 15 amino acids. Trimming removed 8 bases at V and 5 bases at J, with 18 bases between. Written as DNA, the CDR3 is TGTGCCAGTGGGTCGGCGGGGGGCGGAAATGAAAAACTGTTTTTT. It specifies CASGSAGGGNEKLFF. The full variable domain, with the rest looked up from reference TRBV19 and TRBJ1-4, is DGGITQSPKYLFRKEGQNVTLSCEQNLNHDAMYWYRQDPGQGLRLIYYSQIVNDFQKGDIAEGYSVSREKKESFPLTVTSAQKNPTAFYLCASGSAGGGNEKLFFGSGTQLSVL.

This chain links TRBV15 with TRBJ1-4; TRBD1 might be the D (6 bases). Trimming stripped 1 base from V and 3 bases from J, with 9 bases between. This CDR3 spans 15 amino acids. Germline CDR1 is LNHNV and CDR2 is YYDKDF (reference sequence). The CDR3 bases are TGTGCCACCAGCAGAGCAGGGGCTGCTAATGAAAAACTGTTTTTT. This encodes CATSRAGAANEKLFF.

The rearrangement joins TRBV19 to TRBJ2-2, with D possibly matching TRBD2 (6 bases). The V end was cut by 7 bases, the J end by 0 bases, with 12 bases between. CDR3 length: 15 residues. Germline lookup yields CDR1 LNHDA and CDR2 SQIVND (reference sequence). The CDR3 region is CASIGGLANTGELFF. The CDR3 DNA reads TGTGCCAGTATAGGAGGGTTAGCGAACACCGGGGAGCTGTTTTTT.

The J gene is TRBJ2-7, the V gene TRBV19, with D unresolved. There are 15 residues in the CDR3. Trimming left V 1 base short and J 3 bases short, with 13 bases between. Germline values: CDR1 LNHDA, CDR2 SQIVND (reference sequence). The chain's CDR3 is CASSIAPPHGYEQYF. DNA for the CDR3: TGTGCCAGTAGTATAGCTCCACCCCACGGCTACGAGCAGTACTTC.

The rearrangement joins TRBV24-1 to TRBJ1-1, with D maybe TRBD1 (5 bases). Trimming cost V 5 bases and J 4 bases, with 16 bases left between them. Germline-derived CDR1 and CDR2 are KGHDR and SFDVKD. The CDR3 runs 15 residues. The CDR3 bases are TGTGCCACCAGTGGGGAGGGGCCTCTCGGCACTGAAGCTTTCTTT. Amino acids: CATSGEGPLGTEAFF.

The chain uses TRBV19 and TRBJ2-2; no reliable D call. Trimming removed 3 bases at V and 6 bases at J, with 5 bases between. Germline CDR1 and CDR2: LNHDA and SQIVND (reference sequence). The CDR3 covers 12 residues. This CDR3 is CASSIPAGELFF. The CDR3, as DNA: TGTGCCAGTAGTATCCCCGCCGGGGAGCTGTTTTTT.

The chain has TRBV11-2 and TRBJ2-3; TRBD2 matches 11 bases. Germline V CDR1 and CDR2: SGHAT, FQNNGV. J lost 5 bases, V lost 4 bases, and 2 bases had no gene match. The CDR3 length is 14 residues. CDR3 residues: CASSYTSGRDTQYF. CDR3 coding DNA: TGTGCCAGCAGCTACACTAGCGGGAGAGATACGCAGTATTTT.

This chain links TRBV11-2 with TRBJ1-3; D remains ambiguous. Germline values: CDR1 SGHAT, CDR2 FQNNGV. V lost 7 bases and J 7 bases, leaving 11 bases between the germline ends. This CDR3 comprises 12 residues. The CDR3 spells CASTINGNTIYF. DNA of the CDR3: TGTGCCAGCACCATAAACGGGAACACCATATATTTT. The whole variable domain, filled in from reference TRBV11-2 and TRBJ1-3, reads EAGVAQSPRYKIIEKRQSVAFWCNPISGHATLYWYQQILGQGPKLLIQFQNNGVVDDSQLPKDRFSAERLKGVDSTLKIQPAKLEDSAVYLCASTINGNTIYFGEGSWLTVV.

This clone was observed a few times. Other DNA sequences in this sample translate to the same CDR3. CDR3 in amino acids: CASSIGGGQETQYF. The CDR3 bases are TGTGCCAGTAGTATCGGGGGGGGGCAAGAGACCCAGTACTTC. The J gene is TRBJ2-5, the V gene TRBV19, with 8 bases lining up with TRBD2. The CDR3 runs 14 residues. CDR1 LNHDA and CDR2 SQIVND come from the germline V gene (reference sequence). V lost 3 bases and J lost 2; bases outside the gene matches: 2.

This chain connects TRBV6-5 to TRBJ2-1; 8 bases match TRBD1. Germline V gene sequence: CDR1 MNHEY, CDR2 SVGAGI. J was trimmed by 8 bases and V by 4 bases; bases with no gene match: 10. The CDR3 contains 15 residues. In DNA form, the CDR3 reads TGTGCCAGCAGTTCCCTAGGACAGGGTCTACATGAGCAGTTCTTC. Amino acid sequence: CASSSLGQGLHEQFF.

The chain employs TRBV4-2 and TRBJ2-7; 7 bases agree with TRBD2. Germline V CDR1 and CDR2: LGHNA, YNFKEQ. The CDR3 loop spans 18 amino acids. Trimming cost V 0 bases and J 1 base; bases outside gene matches: 12. The CDR3 DNA sequence: TGTGCCAGCAGCCAAGATCTCAGGAACATCGGGGGGTCCTACGAGCAGTACTTC. Its translation: CASSQDLRNIGGSYEQYF.

Written as DNA, the CDR3 is TGCGCCAGCAGGCGGGACTTAAACACTGAAGCTTTCTTT. Its protein is CASRRDLNTEAFF. The chain combines TRBV5-1 with TRBJ1-1; D perhaps matches TRBD1 (5 bases). Looked up from germline, CDR1 is SGHRS and CDR2 is YFSETQ. Deletions cut 5 bases from V and 2 bases from J, with 10 bases between. The CDR3 spans 13 residues. The complete variable domain, with remaining parts taken from reference TRBV5-1 and TRBJ1-1, reads KAGVTQTPRYLIKTRGQQVTLSCSPISGHRSVSWYQQTPGQGLQFLFEYFSETQRNKGNFPGRFSGRQFSNSRSEMNVSTLELGDSALYLCASRRDLNTEAFFGQGTRLTVV.

This chain joins TRBV5-4 and TRBJ2-3; D gene uncertain. Per the germline V gene, CDR1 is SGHNT and CDR2 is YYREEE (reference sequence). This CDR3 spans 14 amino acids. Trimming took off 1 base at V and 1 base at J, with 7 bases between the two ends. The CDR3 bases are TGTGCCAGCAGCTTGATGTCTGGCACAGATACGCAGTATTTT. Protein sequence: CASSLMSGTDTQYF.

The rearrangement uses TRBV3-1 (or the pseudogene TRBV3-2) and TRBJ1-5; the match to TRBD1 covers 8 bases. The CDR3 totals 15 residues. The germline CDR1 and CDR2 sequences are LGHDT and YNNKEL (reference sequence). V lost 1 base to trimming and J lost 4 bases; unmatched junction nucleotides: 3. CDR3 in DNA: TGTGCCAGCAGCCAAGGTCGACAGGGGAATCAGCCCCAGCATTTT. This codes for CASSQGRQGNQPQHF.

This clone was detected only a few times. The chain joins TRBV7-2 to TRBJ1-1, with D unclear. Germline V lookup: CDR1 SGHTA, CDR2 FQGNSA. Trimming took 3 bases from V and 4 from J, leaving 12 bases between them. This CDR3 is built from 14 residues. The CDR3 DNA is TGTGCCAGCAGCTTCCGTAGAGGAAGCACTGAAGCTTTCTTT. Translating gives CASSFRRGSTEAFF.